This is a list of T cell receptor beta chains from one sample in a study of OX40 agonist ivuxolimab in advanced cancers. Produced via immunoSEQ multiplex PCR; TCRdb's table is partial and in-frame only. This sample has just over 95,000 clones, with nearly 90% found just once. The material sequenced was CD4+ or CD8+ T cells sorted from blood, taken in a trial of the OX40 agonist ivuxolimab. The receptor set was obtained from an adult with an advanced solid tumor such as melanoma, head and neck, liver or kidney cancer. The CDR3 runs from the conserved cysteine through the conserved F or W. The D gene is left open where the match is weak. Clone size is not always given. Where it is, it says once, few, many or a class for expanded clones.

d_gene | len | abundance | j_gene | v_gene | CDR3nt | CDR3aa
NA | 15 | NA | TRBJ2-4 | TRBV30 | TGTGCCTGGAGTGTAGGGGTGACAGATAAAAACATTCAGTACTTC | CAWSVGVTDKNIQYF
TRBD1 | 13 | once | TRBJ1-2 | TRBV25-1 | TGTGCCAGCGGGGGTACAGGGGGCTATGGCTACACCTTC | CASGGTGGYGYTF
NA | 16 | NA | TRBJ1-3 | TRBV6-5 | TGTGCCAGCAGTTCCCTTAGTGGGAGCTCTGGAAACACCATATATTTT | CASSSLSGSSGNTIYF
NA | 15 | NA | TRBJ1-2 | TRBV28 | TGTGCCAGCAGTCTAGCCTGGGGGGGGACCTATGGCTACACCTTC | CASSLAWGGTYGYTF
NA | 12 | NA | TRBJ2-5 | TRBV2 | TGTGCCAGCAGCCTAGCCCGGGAGACCCAGTACTTC | CASSLARETQYF
NA | 12 | NA | TRBJ1-6 | TRBV19 | TGTGCCAGTACCAACCATAATTCACCCCTCCACTTT | CASTNHNSPLHF
TRBD2 | 13 | NA | TRBJ2-7 | TRBV5-6 | TGTGCCAGCAGCTCTGGGAGGGCCCACGAGCAGTACTTC | CASSSGRAHEQYF
NA | 11 | NA | TRBJ2-7 | TRBV30 | TGTGCCTGGAGTACCAACTACGAGCAGTACTTC | CAWSTNYEQYF
NA | 14 | once | TRBJ1-1 | TRBV19 | TGTGCCAGTCGTAATGGTAAGGTGAACACTGAAGCTTTCTTT | CASRNGKVNTEAFF
NA | 12 | NA | TRBJ2-7 | TRBV25-1 | TGTGCCAGCAGTAGCCTCTCCTACGAGCAGTACTTC | CASSSLSYEQYF
NA | 13 | NA | TRBJ2-6 | TRBV6-4 | TGTGCCAGCAAGGGGTCTGGGGCCAACGTCCTGACTTTC | CASKGSGANVLTF
NA | 15 | NA | TRBJ2-1 | TRBV5-1 | TGCGCCAGCAGCTTGATGGGTTCGTCCTACAATGAGCAGTTCTTC | CASSLMGSSYNEQFF
NA | 15 | NA | TRBJ2-3 | TRBV30 | TGTGCCTGGAGTGTAGGCCTAGCAGGGACAGATACGCAGTATTTT | CAWSVGLAGTDTQYF
TRBD1 | 17 | few | TRBJ2-1 | TRBV19 | TGTGCCAGTAGTATAGTCAAGCGAACAGGGGTAGGCAATGAGCAGTTCTTC | CASSIVKRTGVGNEQFF
TRBD1 | 15 | NA | TRBJ1-4 | TRBV29-1 | TGCAGCGTTGGACTCTGGACAGGAACCGCTGAAAAACTGTTTTTT | CSVGLWTGTAEKLFF
NA | 11 | NA | TRBJ2-3 | TRBV28 | TGTGCCAGCAGTTTATCAGATACGCAGTATTTT | CASSLSDTQYF
NA | 17 | NA | TRBJ1-6 | TRBV12-2 | TGTGCAAGTCGCTTAGGATCTAAGGGATTCTATAATTCACCCCTCCACTTT | CASRLGSKGFYNSPLHF
NA | 13 | few | TRBJ2-3 | TRBV28 | TGTGCCAGCAGTCGGGGAAAGGGAGGTACGCAGTATTTT | CASSRGKGGTQYF
NA | 14 | NA | TRBJ1-1 | TRBV10-1 | TGCGCCAGCAGTACCGGGACACCGAACACTGAAGCTTTCTTT | CASSTGTPNTEAFF
NA | 13 | NA | TRBJ2-2 | TRBV30 | TGTGCCTGGACTGCCCCGAACACCGGGGAGCTGTTTTTT | CAWTAPNTGELFF
TRBD1 | 15 | NA | TRBJ2-7 | TRBV7-2 | TGTGCCAGCAGCTTAGCTTCGGACAGGACCTACGAGCAGTACTTC | CASSLASDRTYEQYF
TRBD1 | 16 | NA | TRBJ1-2 | TRBV5-6 | TGTGCCAGCAGCCTGTTCGCCTTGGGACAGGGTAATGGCTACACCTTC | CASSLFALGQGNGYTF
TRBD2 | 18 | NA | TRBJ2-3 | TRBV5-1 | TGCGCCAGCACCCTTAACGGAGGCGGGAGGACCTTTTTGAATACGCAGTATTTT | CASTLNGGGRTFLNTQYF
NA | 11 | NA | TRBJ1-5 | TRBV6-1 | TGTGCCAGCAGTCATCCTCAGCCCCAGCATTTT | CASSHPQPQHF
NA | 13 | NA | TRBJ2-1 | TRBV27 | TGTGCCAGTTCCAACAGGGTTTCTAATGAGCAGTTCTTC | CASSNRVSNEQFF
NA | 19 | NA | TRBJ2-3 | TRBV21-1 | TGTGCCAGCAGCAAAGGTACGGGGCGGGGCAGGGTAAAGGCAGATACGCAGTATTTT | CASSKGTGRGRVKADTQYF
NA | 14 | NA | TRBJ2-7 | TRBV27 | TGTGCCAGCAGTTTGAGGGAGAGCTCCTACGAGCAGTACTTC | CASSLRESSYEQYF
NA | 20 | NA | TRBJ2-2 | TRBV21-1 | TGTGCCAGCAGCAATTCCGGACAGGGTACGGCAGGCTCGAACACCGGGGAGCTGTTTTTT | CASSNSGQGTAGSNTGELFF
NA | 15 | NA | TRBJ1-4 | TRBV4-2 | TGTGCCAGCAGCCAAGATCTGGGGACACATGAAAAACTGTTTTTT | CASSQDLGTHEKLFF
NA | 14 | once | TRBJ2-5 | TRBV15 | TGTGCCACCAGCAGAGTGGGTCTCCGAGAGACCCAGTACTTC | CATSRVGLRETQYF
NA | 14 | NA | TRBJ2-2 | TRBV25-1 | TGTGCCAGCAGTGAATCCGGATTAACCGGGGAGCTGTTTTTT | CASSESGLTGELFF
NA | 14 | NA | TRBJ2-7 | TRBV13 | TGTGCCAGCAGCTGGAGGGGACTTTCCGACGAGCAGTACTTC | CASSWRGLSDEQYF
NA | 13 | NA | TRBJ1-4 | TRBV7-9 | TGTGCCAGCAGCTTCGGGGCAAATGAAAAACTGTTTTTT | CASSFGANEKLFF
TRBD1 | 14 | once | TRBJ1-3 | TRBV5-8 | TGTGCCAGCAGCAAGGGACAGGGAGGAAACACCATATATTTT | CASSKGQGGNTIYF
TRBD2 | 16 | NA | TRBJ2-5 | TRBV13 | TGTGCCAGCAGCCGTGCTAGCGGGAGAGACGGGGAGACCCAGTACTTC | CASSRASGRDGETQYF
TRBD2 | 17 | NA | TRBJ2-2 | TRBV9 | TGTGCCAGCAGCGTTCCCCGTAGCGGGAGAGGCACCGGGGAGCTGTTTTTT | CASSVPRSGRGTGELFF
NA | 13 | NA | TRBJ1-1 | TRBV11-2 | TGTGCCAGCAGCTTAGGCTTCGGACAGGAAGCTTTCTTT | CASSLGFGQEAFF
NA | 12 | NA | TRBJ2-1 | TRBV6-5 | TGTGCCAGCTATCAGAGCTACAATGAGCAGTTCTTC | CASYQSYNEQFF
NA | 14 | NA | TRBJ2-1 | TRBV7-2 | TGTGCCAGCAGGCAGGCGGGACAAACAAATGAGCAGTTCTTC | CASRQAGQTNEQFF
NA | 16 | NA | TRBJ1-4 | TRBV30 | TGTGCCTGGAGTGTATCGGTGGGGGGAGAGGGTGAAAAACTGTTTTTT | CAWSVSVGGEGEKLFF
NA | 13 | NA | TRBJ1-1 | TRBV5-4 | TGTGCCAGCAGCTTAGGTGGGGGCACTGAAGCTTTCTTT | CASSLGGGTEAFF
NA | 16 | NA | TRBJ1-4 | TRBV5-8 | TGTGCCAGCAGCTTGGGTCGGGCCGACCCTCGGGAAAAACTGTTTTTT | CASSLGRADPREKLFF
TRBD1 | 15 | NA | TRBJ1-5 | TRBV28 | TGTGCCAGCACAATCCATTATCAGGGGGGCCAGCCCCAGCATTTT | CASTIHYQGGQPQHF
NA | 15 | NA | TRBJ2-4 | TRBV30 | TGTACCTGGAGTCCCCACCAGGGGGCCAAAAACATTCAGTACTTC | CTWSPHQGAKNIQYF
TRBD1 | 15 | NA | TRBJ2-2 | TRBV2 | TGTGCCAGCAGTGTAGGGGGCGCGGGCACCGGGGAGCTGTTTTTT | CASSVGGAGTGELFF
NA | 12 | NA | TRBJ2-5 | TRBV9 | TGTGCCAGCAGCGGCTGGTCGGAGACCCAGTACTTC | CASSGWSETQYF
TRBD2 | 20 | NA | TRBJ2-2 | TRBV28 | TGTGCCAGCAGTTTATCCCGGACTAGCGGGAGGTCACGTATTCCCGGGGAGCTGTTTTTT | CASSLSRTSGRSRIPGELFF
NA | 14 | once | TRBJ1-5 | TRBV7-2 | TGTGCCAGCAGCTCAACAGGGTTCAATCAGCCCCAGCATTTT | CASSSTGFNQPQHF